The 4 T cell receptor beta chains below come from one sample, sequenced in a study of cytomegalovirus exposure and HLA in healthy donors. Both 60 Vbeta primers and 13 Jbeta primers went into the PCR. Clones were sequenced by immunoSEQ multiplex PCR, and TCRdb holds only the in-frame ones, with some missing. The data hold 100,000 to 150,000 clones, with approximately 82% observed a single time. The sequencing input was PBMCs. Receptor source: a woman in her late teens or twenties in good health and CMV-seropositive.

This rearrangement joins TRBV18 to TRBJ2-1; 11 nucleotides agree with TRBD2. CDR1 is KGHSH, CDR2 LQKENI, per germline. Germline trimming cut 0 bases from V and 5 bases from J; bases unmatched to any gene: 3. The CDR3 is 16 residues long. The CDR3, as DNA: TGTGCCAGCTCACCACCTAGCGGGGGGGATAACAATGAGCAGTTCTTC. Residues: CASSPPSGGDNNEQFF.

This rearrangement joins TRBV5-1 to TRBJ2-3, with TRBD2 matching 11 bases. Germline lookup yields CDR1 SGHRS and CDR2 YFSETQ. This CDR3 contains 16 residues. V lost 0 bases and J lost 5; bases outside the gene matches: 5. CDR3 bases: TGCGCCAGCAGCTTGGAGGTAGCGGGGGGGCAAGATACGCAGTATTTT. It specifies CASSLEVAGGQDTQYF.

The gene calls are TRBV20-1 and TRBJ2-4; D uncertain. Germline V gives CDR1 DFQATT, CDR2 SNEGSKA (reference sequence). Trimming left V 4 bases short and J 6 bases short, with 7 bases between. This CDR3 has 11 residues. The CDR3 sequence: CSANTANIQYF. CDR3 sequence (DNA): TGCAGTGCTAACACAGCAAACATTCAGTACTTC.

The gene calls are TRBV12-5 and TRBJ1-4; 9 positions match TRBD1. The CDR3 consists of 15 residues. Germline V gene sequence: CDR1 LGHNT, CDR2 FRNRAP. V was clipped by 6 bases and J by 6 bases; unmatched bases: 8. For the CDR3, the DNA is TGTGCTAGTGGCCGCCCCGGGACAGGGTATGAAAAACTGTTTTTT. As protein: CASGRPGTGYEKLFF.